This TCR beta chain is from a study of cytomegalovirus exposure and HLA in healthy donors. At the level of the study: When just under 400 donors were genotyped, about 81% of them were found to fall in the Caucasian-associated ancestry cluster. Study outcomes and limitations: Confirmation in vitro established that a few CMV-associated chains were specific for CMV antigens. For TCR beta chains, V- and J-gene trimming was later linked to a missense DCLRE1C variant.

Nominally healthy donors provided the samples, though records likely missed some immune exposures. The CDR3 sequence is 13 residues long. The ends were cut back, 5 bases at V and 6 bases at J, with 14 bases in the middle. The germline gives CDR1 GTSNPN, CDR2 SVGIG (reference sequence). The PCR had 60 Vbeta and 13 Jbeta primers. Assay used: immunoSEQ multiplex PCR; TCRdb lists only in-frame clones, some missing. Across approximately 120,000 clones, the top ten clones capture about 2.2% of the sample. Worth noting for this clone: Its antigen is undetermined.

This TCR was sampled from a man aged 40-50 years in good health and CMV-seronegative. The chain carries TRBV30 and TRBJ2-1, with D possibly matching TRBD2 (5 bases). Input material: PBMCs. Written as DNA, the CDR3 is TGTGCCTGGGAGCGATTAGCGTCCAATGAGCAGTTCTTC. Amino acid sequence: CAWERLASNEQFF.